A selection of T cell receptor beta chains follows, all from one sample in a study of cytomegalovirus exposure and HLA in healthy donors. Sequenced by immunoSEQ multiplex PCR; TCRdb stores in-frame clones only, minus some. The sample has roughly 120,000 clones, roughly 71% seen once. The sample was PBMCs. The receptors derive from a woman in her 70s in good health and CMV-seropositive. CDR3s include the opening cysteine and the closing phenylalanine or tryptophan. A D gene is named only where the DNA matches it firmly. Expanded clones get a size class; other rows say once, few or many, or leave the size out.

NA	TRBV10-3	TRBJ1-1	TRBD1	TGTGCCATCAGCGGACAGGGGGCTTCGGTCACTGAAGCTTTCTTT	CAISGQGASVTEAFF
NA	TRBV19	TRBJ1-4	NA	TGTGCCAGTAGGAGGGCACAAGAAGAAAAACTGTTTTTT	CASRRAQEEKLFF
NA	TRBV2	TRBJ2-7	NA	TGTGCCAGCAGTGAATCGGCACTAGGAGGCTACGAGCAGTACTTC	CASSESALGGYEQYF
NA	TRBV4-3	TRBJ2-3	TRBD2	TGCGCCAGCAGCCAAGATGCTAGCGGGGGAATTCAAGATACGCAGTATTTT	CASSQDASGGIQDTQYF
NA	TRBV27	TRBJ1-4	NA	TGTGCCAGCAGTTCAGCGACAGGCTGGAATGAAAAACTGTTTTTT	CASSSATGWNEKLFF
few	TRBV19	TRBJ1-4	TRBD1	TGTGCCAGTAGTACCCGGGGCTATCCGGGACAGGCCGTTAATGAAAAACTGTTTTTT	CASSTRGYPGQAVNEKLFF
NA	TRBV13	TRBJ1-1	TRBD1	TGTGCCAGCAGCTTTGCAGGGGGCTTAGCTTTCTTT	CASSFAGGLAFF
NA	TRBV5-1	TRBJ1-6	NA	TGCGCCAGCCGCCTTGAGGGAAGAAATAATTCACCCCTCCACTTT	CASRLEGRNNSPLHF
NA	TRBV9	TRBJ2-1	TRBD1	TGTGCCAGCAGCCCCCATACAGGGGGCGCCTACAATGAGCAGTTCTTC	CASSPHTGGAYNEQFF
NA	TRBV5-1	TRBJ1-2	NA	TGCGCCAGCAGCCTTGAAGGGGACTATGGCTACACCTTC	CASSLEGDYGYTF
NA	TRBV10-2	TRBJ1-5	TRBD1	TGCGCCAGCAGCGTTCCGGGACAGGGGAGTCAGCCCCAGCATTTT	CASSVPGQGSQPQHF
NA	TRBV27	TRBJ1-1	NA	TGTGCCAGCAGTTCACCGGGGAACACTGAAGCTTTCTTT	CASSSPGNTEAFF
NA	TRBV14	TRBJ1-2	NA	TGTGCCAGCAGCCAACTTAAAACGGGAGGTTACTATGGCTACACCTTC	CASSQLKTGGYYGYTF
NA	TRBV5-1	TRBJ2-3	TRBD1	TGCGCCAGCAGCTTGGTGGGGACAGTCACAGATACGCAGTATTTT	CASSLVGTVTDTQYF
NA	TRBV19	TRBJ1-6	NA	TGTGCCAGTAATGAGGAGCCTAATTCACCCCTCCACTTT	CASNEEPNSPLHF
NA	TRBV19	TRBJ1-3	NA	TGTGCCAGTAGTATAGTCGGGGGGGCCTCTGGAAACACCATATATTTT	CASSIVGGASGNTIYF
NA	TRBV29-1	TRBJ2-3	TRBD2	TGCAGCGTTGCCCCTCCCGCGGGGGTGGATACGCAGTATTTT	CSVAPPAGVDTQYF
few	TRBV30	TRBJ2-7	NA	TGTGCCTGGACAAGACAGGTAAACTTACACGAGCAGTACTTC	CAWTRQVNLHEQYF
few	TRBV7-9	TRBJ2-7	NA	TGTGCCAGCAGCTTAGCTGGGGGGGCGCAGTACTTC	CASSLAGGAQYF
NA	TRBV29-1	TRBJ1-2	NA	TGCAGCGTAGGAAAAGACATGGCCTATGGCTACACCTTC	CSVGKDMAYGYTF
few	TRBV4-1	TRBJ1-1	NA	TGCGCCAGCAGCCCAGCCTGGCAGGGTAGGACTGAAGCTTTCTTT	CASSPAWQGRTEAFF
NA	TRBV5-1	TRBJ1-1	NA	TGCGCCAGCAGAGAGAATGTGATGAACACTGAAGCTTTCTTT	CASRENVMNTEAFF
NA	TRBV6-4	TRBJ1-6	TRBD1	TGTGCCAGCAGAACAGGGGATTCACCCCTCCACTTT	CASRTGDSPLHF
NA	TRBV7-9	TRBJ2-3	NA	TGTGCCAGCAGCTTAGCGCTAAAACAGGGTGGGTTGGCGGATACGCAGTATTTT	CASSLALKQGGLADTQYF
few	TRBV10-2	TRBJ2-7	TRBD2	TGCGCCAGCTCCGAAACGGGGGGGAACTACGAGCAGTACTTC	CASSETGGNYEQYF
few	TRBV6-6	TRBJ1-5	NA	TGTGCCAGCAGTTACGGGCAGGGTCATCAGCCCCAGCATTTT	CASSYGQGHQPQHF
once	TRBV6-5	TRBJ1-4	TRBD1	TGTGCCAGCACCCCAGACAGGGGTTACGAAAAACTGTTTTTT	CASTPDRGYEKLFF
NA	TRBV25-1	TRBJ2-3	NA	TGTGCCAGCAGACCCCTGGGGCTTTGGGCAGATACGCAGTATTTT	CASRPLGLWADTQYF
NA	TRBV10-1	TRBJ2-3	TRBD2	TGCGCCAGCAGTGAGTCCCGGGGGGGCGGCACAGATACGCAGTATTTT	CASSESRGGGTDTQYF
NA	TRBV5-4	TRBJ2-7	NA	TGTGCCAGCAGCTCCTTTTCCTACGAGCAGTACTTC	CASSSFSYEQYF
NA	TRBV4-1	TRBJ1-1	NA	TGCGCCAGCAGCCAAGATTGGGCCCAGACTGAAGCTTTCTTT	CASSQDWAQTEAFF
NA	TRBV2	TRBJ2-5	NA	TGTGCCAGCAGACAGAAAGAGACCCAGTACTTC	CASRQKETQYF
NA	TRBV11-2	TRBJ2-2	NA	TGTGCCAGCAGCCGCGATCGGGGGTTCACCGGGGAGCTGTTTTTT	CASSRDRGFTGELFF
NA	TRBV28	TRBJ1-2	NA	TGTGCCAGCAGTGGACAGAACTATGGCTACACCTTC	CASSGQNYGYTF
NA	TRBV19	TRBJ1-5	TRBD1	TGTGCCAGTAGTATAGAGACAGGGGGAAATCAGCCCCAGCATTTT	CASSIETGGNQPQHF
NA	TRBV2	TRBJ1-6	TRBD1	TGTGCCAGCAGGGCCACGACAGGGGGCCCTTCACCCCTCCACTTT	CASRATTGGPSPLHF
NA	TRBV5-1	TRBJ1-1	TRBD1	TGCGCCAGCAGCTTGGGACGACAGGGGGCGAATACTGAAGCTTTCTTT	CASSLGRQGANTEAFF
NA	TRBV25-1	TRBJ2-5	TRBD2	TGTGCCAGCAGGACTAGCGGGGGTTGGGAGACCCAGTACTTC	CASRTSGGWETQYF
NA	TRBV11-2	TRBJ1-1	NA	TGTGCCAGCAGCGAACAGGGTGGGAACACTGAAGCTTTCTTT	CASSEQGGNTEAFF
once	TRBV14	TRBJ2-6	NA	TGTGCCAGCAGCCAAGGTACTGGGGCCAACGTCCTGACTTTC	CASSQGTGANVLTF
NA	TRBV19	TRBJ1-1	NA	TGTGCCATCTCCGGGACATCGAACACTGAAGCTTTCTTT	CAISGTSNTEAFF
NA	TRBV19	TRBJ2-2	NA	TGTGCCAGTAGTAGGGCCACGGCGGGGTCCGCGAACACCGGGGAGCTGTTTTTT	CASSRATAGSANTGELFF
NA	TRBV19	TRBJ1-5	TRBD1	TGTGCCAGTAGTTTAAAAAGACAGGGAGGCAATCAGCCCCAGCATTTT	CASSLKRQGGNQPQHF
NA	TRBV5-1	TRBJ2-3	TRBD2	TGCGCCAGCGGGGGCGGGGGGGCTCCAGATACGCAGTATTTT	CASGGGGAPDTQYF
NA	TRBV29-1	TRBJ2-2	TRBD1	TGCAGCGTTGAAGATGGAAGGGCCGGGACAGCGAACACCGGGGAGCTGTTTTTT	CSVEDGRAGTANTGELFF
NA	TRBV29-1	TRBJ1-3	NA	TGCAGCGTAGAACAGGGATTTTCTGGAAACACCATATATTTT	CSVEQGFSGNTIYF